The 4 T cell receptor beta chains presented below share a single source sample, sequenced in a study of blood T cells in healthy people across ages. Combining a sample-barcoded 5' primer with a J-beta primer mix, a second PCR ran for roughly 7 to 12 cycles. Each CDR3 protein is one row after TCRdb ran MiXCR on the 5' RACE reads. Here the sample spans 550,000 to 750,000 distinct CDR3 sequences, roughly 21% being singletons. The sample taken for sequencing was blood. These receptors were collected from a man aged 70 or older in good health.

This sequence joins TRBV20-1 and TRBJ2-1; 9 positions match TRBD2. V lost 7 bases, J lost 8 bases, and 9 bases stayed unmatched. Germline V gene sequence: CDR1 DFQATT, CDR2 SNEGSKA (reference sequence). This CDR3 comprises 13 residues. The CDR3 DNA reads as TGCAGTGGATGGGCGGGAGGGCAGGATGAGCAGTTCTTC. It encodes CSGWAGGQDEQFF.

The chain joins TRBV6-1 to TRBJ2-5, with a tentative D call TRBD1 (5 bases). The ends were cut back, 3 bases at V and 4 bases at J, with 12 bases in the middle. The V gene's germline CDR1 is MNHNS and CDR2 SASEGT. The CDR3 has 14 residues. The CDR3 DNA reads TGTGCCAGCAGTGAGCCAGGGCTAGTAGAGACCCAGTACTTC. Translation gives CASSEPGLVETQYF.

This clonotype was found a few times. The gene calls are TRBV9 and TRBJ2-2; tentative D call: TRBD2 (6 bases). CDR1 is SGDLS, CDR2 YYNGEE, per germline. The V end was cut by 3 bases, the J end by 3 bases, with 12 bases between. The CDR3 has 15 residues. CDR3 bases: TGTGCCAGCAGCGCCTTATCGGGAGACACCGGGGAGCTGTTTTTT. Translation: CASSALSGDTGELFF.

The CDR3 DNA sequence: TGCGCCAGCAGCCAAGACAAGGGACAGGGGGCGAAAGAGCAGTACTTC. Protein sequence: CASSQDKGQGAKEQYF. The chain carries TRBV4-1 and TRBJ2-7; 12 nucleotides match TRBD1. The V gene end was trimmed by 0 bases and the J gene end by 7 bases; junction bases not matched to a gene: 7. The germline CDR1 and CDR2 sequences are MGHRA and YSYEKL. CDR3 length: 16 amino acids.